One and the same sample provided the 8 T cell receptor beta chains below, sequenced in a study of blood T cell repertoires in COVID-19. Produced via immunoSEQ multiplex PCR; TCRdb's table is partial and in-frame only. Of some 500,000 clones listed, approximately 88% are singletons. Sequenced sample: peripheral blood. Every receptor here comes from a woman aged 45-65 years with COVID-19, enrolled during active disease.

A few counts support this clone. Compared with germline, one end of the junction differs, possibly owing to a read error. This chain connects TRBV4-1 to TRBJ1-3; 7 positions agree with TRBD1. The V gene's germline CDR1 is MGHRA and CDR2 YSYEKL. The CDR3 spans 15 residues. CDR3 nucleotide sequence: TGCGCCAGCAGCCAAGATACTGGGTTTGAGGGACAGACTAATTTT. Translated, it gives CASSQDTGFEGQTNF.

This clone has a single count. This rearrangement joins TRBV5-6 to TRBJ1-1; TRBD1 agrees at 7 bases. The CDR3 is 14 residues long. CDR1 SGHDT and CDR2 YYEEEE come from the germline V gene. The V and J ends lost 5 bases and 0 bases, in that order; junction bases with no gene match: 4. CDR3 region: CASRWGQLNTEAFF. The CDR3 DNA is TGTGCCAGCAGGTGGGGACAGTTGAACACTGAAGCTTTCTTT.

This rearrangement joins TRBV27 to TRBJ1-5; D is perhaps TRBD1 (6 bases). Between the trimmed V and J ends, which lost 3 bases and 4 bases, there was a span of 10 bases. The CDR3 extends over 14 amino acids. CDR1 MNHEY and CDR2 SMNVEV come from the germline V gene (reference sequence). The CDR3 here is CASSLGTGNQPQHF. CDR3 nucleotides: TGTGCCAGCAGTTTGGGAACAGGGAATCAGCCCCAGCATTTT.

The J gene is TRBJ1-6, the V gene TRBV12-2. TRBV12-2 is recorded as a pseudogene. This CDR3 has 12 residues. The CDR3 sequence is CASLFIISPLHF. CDR3 DNA: TGTGCAAGTCTCTTTATTATTTCACCCCTCCACTTT.

The chain couples TRBV5-1 to TRBJ1-2; the D is unclear. This CDR3 has 16 residues. Per the germline V gene, CDR1 is SGHRS and CDR2 is YFSETQ. Trimming removed 4 bases at V and 0 bases at J, with 16 bases between. The CDR3, as DNA: TGCGCCAGCAGCCCAGGTCTCCAACCAGCTAACTATGGCTACACCTTC. This codes for CASSPGLQPANYGYTF.

About this clone: The junction departs from the called germline gene at one end, perhaps through a read error. The V and J genes are TRBV5-6 and TRBJ1-4; TRBD1 might be the D (6 bases). The CDR3 consists of 13 residues. Germline V gene lookup returns CDR1 SGHDT and CDR2 YYEEEE. CDR3 protein: CASSLAAGEGGLF. The DNA for the CDR3 is TGTGCCAGCAGCTTGGCCGCGGGGGAAGGGGGACTTTTT.

The V call is TRBV19, the J call TRBJ1-2; 7 nucleotides agree with TRBD1. V was pared by 5 bases and J by 2 bases, with 5 bases of the junction left unmatched. The CDR3 is 14 residues long. CDR1 and CDR2 from the germline V gene are LNHDA and SQIVND (reference sequence). CDR3 bases: TGTGCCAGTAGTGGCCTACAGGGGAACTATGGCTACACCTTC. Translated: CASSGLQGNYGYTF.

The chain uses TRBV3-1 (or the pseudogene TRBV3-2) and TRBJ1-2; no firm D call. Germline CDR1 reads LGHDT; CDR2 reads YNNKEL (reference sequence). Trimming left V 4 bases short and J 0 bases short, with 12 bases between. The CDR3 totals 15 residues. The CDR3 spells CASSPSGGTNYGYTF. The CDR3 coding sequence is TGTGCCAGCAGCCCGAGCGGAGGGACTAACTATGGCTACACCTTC.